These T cell receptor beta chains were read from a single sample in a study of PD-1 blockade in classical Hodgkin lymphoma. Sequencing was performed with immunoSEQ multiplex PCR; in TCRdb, only in-frame clones are kept and a portion is missing. The table records roughly 90,000 clones, roughly 76% of them present only once. Sample: peripheral blood mononuclear cells (PBMCs), taken before the second cycle of nivolumab. The source of these receptors is a human donor with classical Hodgkin lymphoma. Each CDR3 is given with its conserved first and last residue. Each record gives: clone size, V gene, CDR3 length, D gene, J gene, CDR3 protein, CDR3 DNA. A D gene is named only where the DNA matches it firmly. Not all rows give a size; the values are once, few, many and, for expanded clones, a class.

clone_size: once
v_call: TRBV7-8
cdr3_length: 16
d_call: NA
j_call: TRBJ1-1
cdr3_aa: CASLPPFRAVNTEAFF
cdr3_nt: TGTGCCAGCCTTCCCCCCTTTCGGGCGGTGAACACTGAAGCTTTCTTT

clone_size: NA
v_call: TRBV19
cdr3_length: 14
d_call: TRBD1
j_call: TRBJ2-1
cdr3_aa: CATGSGTGDNEQFF
cdr3_nt: TGTGCCACAGGGTCCGGGACAGGGGACAATGAGCAGTTCTTC

clone_size: NA
v_call: TRBV28
cdr3_length: 14
d_call: TRBD1
j_call: TRBJ1-2
cdr3_aa: CASSPTGGRDGYTF
cdr3_nt: TGTGCCAGCAGCCCAACAGGGGGCCGGGATGGCTACACCTTC

clone_size: NA
v_call: TRBV10-3
cdr3_length: 14
d_call: NA
j_call: TRBJ1-2
cdr3_aa: CAISEGSEIYGYTF
cdr3_nt: TGTGCCATCAGTGAGGGAAGTGAAATCTATGGCTACACCTTC

clone_size: NA
v_call: TRBV4-3
cdr3_length: 15
d_call: NA
j_call: TRBJ2-2
cdr3_aa: CASSQEGLDTGELFF
cdr3_nt: TGCGCCAGCAGCCAAGAGGGACTTGACACCGGGGAGCTGTTTTTT

clone_size: once
v_call: TRBV5-1
cdr3_length: 16
d_call: NA
j_call: TRBJ2-5
cdr3_aa: CASSPGRLGYQETQYF
cdr3_nt: TGCGCCAGCAGCCCAGGACGGCTCGGGTACCAAGAGACCCAGTACTTC

clone_size: NA
v_call: TRBV7-2
cdr3_length: 12
d_call: NA
j_call: TRBJ2-7
cdr3_aa: CASSWNSYEQYF
cdr3_nt: TGTGCCAGCAGCTGGAACTCCTACGAGCAGTACTTC

clone_size: NA
v_call: TRBV6-1
cdr3_length: 13
d_call: NA
j_call: TRBJ1-2
cdr3_aa: CASSEGDATGYTF
cdr3_nt: TGTGCCAGCAGTGAGGGGGACGCTACCGGCTACACCTTC

clone_size: NA
v_call: TRBV19
cdr3_length: 14
d_call: NA
j_call: TRBJ1-2
cdr3_aa: CASTPQGKNYGYTF
cdr3_nt: TGTGCCAGTACCCCCCAGGGTAAGAACTATGGCTACACCTTC

clone_size: NA
v_call: TRBV7-9
cdr3_length: 13
d_call: NA
j_call: TRBJ1-1
cdr3_aa: CASSLLSDTEAFF
cdr3_nt: TGTGCCAGCAGCCTCTTGTCGGACACTGAAGCTTTCTTT